A single count supports the clone carrying this TCR beta chain. In the authors' methods: From reference gene primer amplification, estimates of nucleated cell counts were derived. Using immunoSEQ multiplex PCR, the repertoire was profiled, and TCRdb retains in-frame clones only, with some absent. V and J calls plus clone size are reproduced from that table; the DNA served to infer D and trimming. The sample consists of 250,000 to 300,000 clones, around 90% of them appearing once. The sample is drawn from a study of blood T cell repertoires in COVID-19. Study-level information: Specimens from acute and convalescent COVID-19 originated in the United States, Italy and Spain. The analysed material was cDNA or gDNA that came from T cells, B-cell-depleted T cells, or PBMCs.

Germline values: CDR1 SQVTM, CDR2 ANQGSEA. Trimming left V 4 bases short and J 5 bases short, with 4 bases between. The length of the CDR3 is 10 residues. Sequencing was carried out using PBMCs or T cells enriched from blood (not recorded which). The gene calls are TRBV29-1 and TRBJ2-3; D is ambiguous. The sequence derives from a woman in her forties with acute COVID-19. The CDR3 here is CSVAGDTQYF. DNA of the CDR3: TGCAGCGTTGCGGGAGATACGCAGTATTTT.